The next 4 T cell receptor beta chains were all read from a single sample in a study of T cell changes during pregnancy in multiple sclerosis. Libraries were prepared by immunoSEQ multiplex PCR; TCRdb keeps only in-frame clonotypes and omits some of them. Of 15,000 to 20,000 clones in the sample, 75% to 90% were seen once. Sample: CD8+ T cells from peripheral blood mononuclear cells, taken in the third trimester of pregnancy. The receptors derive from a female donor in good health, enrolled as a control in a pregnancy study.

The chain employs TRBV19 and TRBJ2-7; D not certain. V was clipped by 3 bases and J by 0 bases, with 9 bases between them. The CDR3 spans 14 residues. Germline values: CDR1 LNHDA, CDR2 SQIVND (reference sequence). Here the CDR3 DNA reads TGTGCCAGTAGTATGGCGGCCAGCTCCTACGAGCAGTACTTC. It translates to CASSMAASSYEQYF.

The chain employs TRBV6-6 and TRBJ2-5; TRBD1 matches at 8 bases. CDR3 length equals 14 residues. The trim removed 6 bases at V and 5 bases at J, leaving 8 bases unmatched. Looked up from germline, CDR1 is MNHNY and CDR2 is SVGAGI (reference sequence). The chain's CDR3 is CASSGQGFEETQYF. For the CDR3, the DNA is TGTGCCAGCAGCGGACAGGGCTTCGAGGAGACCCAGTACTTC.

V and J are TRBV6-5 and TRBJ1-6; D perhaps matches TRBD1 (5 bases). The CDR3 totals 14 residues. V gave up 3 bases and J gave up 10 bases, with 13 bases separating them. The germline V gene has CDR1 MNHEY and CDR2 SVGAGI. The CDR3 sequence: CASSYIGEGSPLHF. CDR3 coding DNA: TGTGCCAGCAGTTATATAGGGGAGGGATCACCCCTCCACTTT.

The chain joins TRBV13 to TRBJ2-3, with 8 bases aligning to TRBD1. CDR3 length: 14 amino acids. The J segment lost 4 bases and the V segment lost 5 bases, leaving 5 bases of the junction unmatched. From germline, CDR1 is PRHDT and CDR2 FYEKMQ (reference sequence). CDR3 residues: CASSTRTGPDTQYF. CDR3 nucleotides: TGTGCCAGCAGCACCCGGACAGGGCCAGATACGCAGTATTTT.